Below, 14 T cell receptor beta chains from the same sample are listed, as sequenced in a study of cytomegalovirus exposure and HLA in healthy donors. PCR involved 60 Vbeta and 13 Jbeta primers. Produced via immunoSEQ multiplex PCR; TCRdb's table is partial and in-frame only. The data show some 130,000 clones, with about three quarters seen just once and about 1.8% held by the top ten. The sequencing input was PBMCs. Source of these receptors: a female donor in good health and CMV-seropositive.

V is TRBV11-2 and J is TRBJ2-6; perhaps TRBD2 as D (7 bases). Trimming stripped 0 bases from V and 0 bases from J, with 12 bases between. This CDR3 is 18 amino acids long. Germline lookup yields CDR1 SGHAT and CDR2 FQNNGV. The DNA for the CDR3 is TGTGCCAGCAGCTTAGAGGGGGGGCCCCTCTCTGGGGCCAACGTCCTGACTTTC. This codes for CASSLEGGPLSGANVLTF.

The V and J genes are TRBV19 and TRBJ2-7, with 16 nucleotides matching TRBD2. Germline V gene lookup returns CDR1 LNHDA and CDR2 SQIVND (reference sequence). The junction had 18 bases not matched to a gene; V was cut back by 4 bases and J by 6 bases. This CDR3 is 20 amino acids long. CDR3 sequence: CASSTAPGTSGREGIAEQYF. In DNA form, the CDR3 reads TGTGCCAGTAGTACCGCCCCCGGGACTAGCGGGAGGGAGGGAATCGCCGAGCAGTACTTC.

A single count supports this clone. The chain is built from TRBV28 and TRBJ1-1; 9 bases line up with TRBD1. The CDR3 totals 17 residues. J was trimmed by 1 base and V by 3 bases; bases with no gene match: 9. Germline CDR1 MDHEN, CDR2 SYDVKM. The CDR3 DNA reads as TGTGCCAGCAGTTTGGGGGACAGGGTTAGGGGGAACACTGAAGCTTTCTTT. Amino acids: CASSLGDRVRGNTEAFF. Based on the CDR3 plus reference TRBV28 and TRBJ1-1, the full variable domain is DVKVTQSSRYLVKRTGEKVFLECVQDMDHENMFWYRQDPGLGLRLIYFSYDVKMKEKGDIPEGYSVSREKKERFSLILESASTNQTSMYLCASSLGDRVRGNTEAFFGQGTRLTVV.

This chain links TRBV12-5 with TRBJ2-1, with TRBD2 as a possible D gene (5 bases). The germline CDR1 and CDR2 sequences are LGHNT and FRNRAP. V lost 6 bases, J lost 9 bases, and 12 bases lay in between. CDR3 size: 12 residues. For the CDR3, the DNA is TGTGCTAGTGGGCGCTCTAGCACTGAGCAGTTCTTC. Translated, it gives CASGRSSTEQFF.

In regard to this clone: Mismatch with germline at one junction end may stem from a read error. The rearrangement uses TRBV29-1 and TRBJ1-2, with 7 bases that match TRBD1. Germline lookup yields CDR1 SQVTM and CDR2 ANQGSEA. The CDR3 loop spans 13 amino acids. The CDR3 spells CSVESSRGQGYPF. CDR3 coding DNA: TGCAGCGTTGAAAGTAGTAGGGGGCAGGGCTACCCCTTC.

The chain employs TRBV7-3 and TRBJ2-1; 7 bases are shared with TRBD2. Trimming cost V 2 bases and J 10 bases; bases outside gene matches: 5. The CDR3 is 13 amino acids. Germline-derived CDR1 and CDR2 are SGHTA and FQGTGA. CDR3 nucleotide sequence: TGTGCCAGCAGCTTACTGGGGGGGAGGGAGCAGTTCTTC. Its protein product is CASSLLGGREQFF.

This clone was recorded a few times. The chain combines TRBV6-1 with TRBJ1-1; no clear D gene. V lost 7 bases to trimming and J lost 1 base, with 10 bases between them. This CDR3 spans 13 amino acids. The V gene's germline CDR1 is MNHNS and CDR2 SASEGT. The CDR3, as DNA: TGTGCCAGCACCTTTGAGAGGAACACTGAAGCTTTCTTT. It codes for CASTFERNTEAFF.

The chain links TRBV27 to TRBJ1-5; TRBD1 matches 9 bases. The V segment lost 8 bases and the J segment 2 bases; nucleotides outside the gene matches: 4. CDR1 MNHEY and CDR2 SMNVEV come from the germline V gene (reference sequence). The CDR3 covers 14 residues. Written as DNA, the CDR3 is TGTGCCAGCTGGGACAGGGCAGGCAATCAGCCCCAGCATTTT. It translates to CASWDRAGNQPQHF.

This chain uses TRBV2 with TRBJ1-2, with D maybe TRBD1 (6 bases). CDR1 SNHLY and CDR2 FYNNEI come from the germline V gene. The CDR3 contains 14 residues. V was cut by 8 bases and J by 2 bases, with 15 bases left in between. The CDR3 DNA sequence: TGTGCCAGCGCCCCGGGGGGGACAAACTATGGCTACACCTTC. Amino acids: CASAPGGTNYGYTF.

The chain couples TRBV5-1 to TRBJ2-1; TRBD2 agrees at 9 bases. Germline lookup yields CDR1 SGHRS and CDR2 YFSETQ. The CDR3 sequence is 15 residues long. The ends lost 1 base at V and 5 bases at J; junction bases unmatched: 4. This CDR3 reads CASSLNSGSHNEQFF. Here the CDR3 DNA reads TGCGCCAGCAGCTTGAATAGCGGGAGCCACAATGAGCAGTTCTTC.

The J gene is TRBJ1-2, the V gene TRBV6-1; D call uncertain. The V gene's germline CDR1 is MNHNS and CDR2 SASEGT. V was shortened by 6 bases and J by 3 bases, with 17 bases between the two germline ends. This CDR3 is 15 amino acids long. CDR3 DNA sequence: TGTGCCAGCAGCGAACCGGGGAACAGCTACTATGGCTACACCTTC. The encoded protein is CASSEPGNSYYGYTF.

The CDR3 here is CASGPAGGSYGYTF. The CDR3 coding sequence is TGTGCTAGTGGGCCGGCAGGGGGTAGCTATGGCTACACCTTC. This sequence joins TRBV12-5 and TRBJ1-2; 7 nucleotides agree with TRBD1. This CDR3 comprises 14 residues. CDR1 and CDR2 (germline): LGHNT, FRNRAP. The trim removed 6 bases at V and 4 bases at J, leaving 8 bases unmatched.

CDR3 in DNA: TGTGCCAGCTCACCGTCTACAGGGTCGAGCACTGAAGCTTTCTTT. Translated: CASSPSTGSSTEAFF. This chain connects TRBV18 to TRBJ1-1; D may be TRBD1 (6 bases). This CDR3 comprises 15 residues. Trimming shortened V by 3 bases and J by 4 bases, and 15 bases separated the two germline ends. The V gene's germline CDR1 is KGHSH and CDR2 LQKENI.

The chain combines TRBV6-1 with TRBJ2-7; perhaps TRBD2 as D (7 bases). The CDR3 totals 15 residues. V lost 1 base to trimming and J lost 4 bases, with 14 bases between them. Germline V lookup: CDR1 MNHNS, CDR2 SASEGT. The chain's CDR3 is CASSEVDGGHYEQYF. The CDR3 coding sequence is TGTGCCAGCAGTGAAGTAGACGGGGGGCATTACGAGCAGTACTTC.